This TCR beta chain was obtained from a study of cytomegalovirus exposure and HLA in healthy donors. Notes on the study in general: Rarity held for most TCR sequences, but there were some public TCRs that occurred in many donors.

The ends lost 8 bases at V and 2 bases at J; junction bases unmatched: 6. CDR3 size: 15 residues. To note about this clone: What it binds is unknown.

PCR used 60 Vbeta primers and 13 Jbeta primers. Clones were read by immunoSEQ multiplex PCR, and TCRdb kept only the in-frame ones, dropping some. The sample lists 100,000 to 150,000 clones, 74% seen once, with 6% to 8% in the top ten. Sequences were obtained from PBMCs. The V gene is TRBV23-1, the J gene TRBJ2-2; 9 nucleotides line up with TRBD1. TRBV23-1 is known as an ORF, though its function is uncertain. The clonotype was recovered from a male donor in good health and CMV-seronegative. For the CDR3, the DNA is TGCGCCAGCTTCCGGGACAGGGACAACACCGGGGAGCTGTTTTTT. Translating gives CASFRDRDNTGELFF.